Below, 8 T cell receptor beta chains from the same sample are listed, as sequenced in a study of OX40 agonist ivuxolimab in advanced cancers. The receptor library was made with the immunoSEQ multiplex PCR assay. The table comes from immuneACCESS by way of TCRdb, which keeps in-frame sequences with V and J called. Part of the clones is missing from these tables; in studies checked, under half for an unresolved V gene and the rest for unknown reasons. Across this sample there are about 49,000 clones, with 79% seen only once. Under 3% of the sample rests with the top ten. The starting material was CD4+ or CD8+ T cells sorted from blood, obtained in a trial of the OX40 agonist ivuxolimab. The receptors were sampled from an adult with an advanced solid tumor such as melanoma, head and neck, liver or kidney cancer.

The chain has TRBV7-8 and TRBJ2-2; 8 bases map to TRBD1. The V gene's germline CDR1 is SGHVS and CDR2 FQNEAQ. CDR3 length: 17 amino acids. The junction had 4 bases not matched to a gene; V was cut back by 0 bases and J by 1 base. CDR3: CASSLARDRRNTGELFF. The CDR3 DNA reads TGTGCCAGCAGCTTAGCGAGGGACAGGAGGAACACCGGGGAGCTGTTTTTT.

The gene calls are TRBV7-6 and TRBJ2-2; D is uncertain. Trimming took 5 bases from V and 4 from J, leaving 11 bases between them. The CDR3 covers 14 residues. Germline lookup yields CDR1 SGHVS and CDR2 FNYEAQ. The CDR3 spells CASSRNPSTGELFF. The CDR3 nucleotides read TGTGCCAGCAGCCGGAACCCGAGCACCGGGGAGCTGTTTTTT.

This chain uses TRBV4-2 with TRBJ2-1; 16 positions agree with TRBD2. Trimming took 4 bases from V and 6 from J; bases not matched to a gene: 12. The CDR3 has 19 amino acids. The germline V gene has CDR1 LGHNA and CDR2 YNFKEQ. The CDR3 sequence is CASSLLRGTSGRGTNEQFF. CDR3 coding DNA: TGTGCCAGCAGCCTCCTAAGGGGGACTAGCGGGAGGGGGACCAATGAGCAGTTCTTC.

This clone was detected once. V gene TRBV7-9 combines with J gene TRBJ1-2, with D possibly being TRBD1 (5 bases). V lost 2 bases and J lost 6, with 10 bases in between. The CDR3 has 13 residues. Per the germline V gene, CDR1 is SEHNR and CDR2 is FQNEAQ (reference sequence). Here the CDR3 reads CASSLSGGDGYTF. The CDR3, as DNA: TGTGCCAGCAGCTTATCGGGGGGAGATGGCTACACCTTC.

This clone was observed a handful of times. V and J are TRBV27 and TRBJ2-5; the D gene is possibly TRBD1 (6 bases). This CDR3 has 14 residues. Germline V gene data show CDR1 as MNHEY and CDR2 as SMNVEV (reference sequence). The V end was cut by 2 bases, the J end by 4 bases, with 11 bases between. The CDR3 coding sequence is TGTGCCAGCAGTTTAGGGACACCACGAGAGACCCAGTACTTC. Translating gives CASSLGTPRETQYF.

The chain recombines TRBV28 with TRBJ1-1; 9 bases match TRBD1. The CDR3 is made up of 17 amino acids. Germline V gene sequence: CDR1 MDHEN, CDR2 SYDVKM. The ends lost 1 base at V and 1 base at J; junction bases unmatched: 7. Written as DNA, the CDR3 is TGTGCCAGCAGTTTATTCATGGGGACAGGGAAGAACACTGAAGCTTTCTTT. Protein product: CASSLFMGTGKNTEAFF.

The DNA of the CDR3 is TGTGCCAGTAGTATGGCGGCGAACACTGAAGCTTTCTTT. This translates into CASSMAANTEAFF. The chain links TRBV19 to TRBJ1-1; D call uncertain. CDR1 is LNHDA, CDR2 SQIVND, per germline (reference sequence). The CDR3 covers 13 residues. Trimming removed 3 bases at V and 1 base at J, with 6 bases between.

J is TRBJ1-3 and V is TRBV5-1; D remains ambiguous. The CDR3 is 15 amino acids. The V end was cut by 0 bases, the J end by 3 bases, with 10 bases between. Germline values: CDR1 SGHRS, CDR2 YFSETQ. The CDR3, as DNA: TGCGCCAGCAGCTTGGCCTGGCAGTTTGGAAACACCATATATTTT. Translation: CASSLAWQFGNTIYF.